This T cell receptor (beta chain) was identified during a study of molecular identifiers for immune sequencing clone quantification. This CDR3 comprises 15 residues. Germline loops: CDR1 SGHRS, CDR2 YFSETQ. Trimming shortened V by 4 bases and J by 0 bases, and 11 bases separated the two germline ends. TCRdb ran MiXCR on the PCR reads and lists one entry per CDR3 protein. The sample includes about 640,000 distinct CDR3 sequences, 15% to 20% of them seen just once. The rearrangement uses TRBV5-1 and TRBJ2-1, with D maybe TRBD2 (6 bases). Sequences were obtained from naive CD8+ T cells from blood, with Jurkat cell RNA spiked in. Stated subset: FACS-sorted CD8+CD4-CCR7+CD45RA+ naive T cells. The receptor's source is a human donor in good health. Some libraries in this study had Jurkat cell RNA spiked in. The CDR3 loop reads CASSGGTVSYNEQFF. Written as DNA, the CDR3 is TGCGCCAGCAGCGGAGGGACTGTCTCCTACAATGAGCAGTTCTTC. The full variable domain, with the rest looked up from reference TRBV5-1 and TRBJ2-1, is KAGVTQTPRYLIKTRGQQVTLSCSPISGHRSVSWYQQTPGQGLQFLFEYFSETQRNKGNFPGRFSGRQFSNSRSEMNVSTLELGDSALYLCASSGGTVSYNEQFFGPGTRLTVL.